This T cell receptor beta chain was found in a study of T cell responses to AZD1222 COVID-19 vaccine. Study-level points and caveats: Scientists sampled the repertoires only once the peak T cell response had passed. A mostly white British donor set with more females was recruited, and clonal diversity was possibly underestimated.

The assay was immunoSEQ multiplex PCR, and TCRdb's table has in-frame clones only and misses some. Of about 110,000 clones listed, 70% to 90% were seen once; the top ten hold approximately 3%. CDR1 is MDHEN and CDR2 is SYDVKM in the germline V gene. The CDR3 covers 16 residues. Losses at the gene ends were 2 bases for V and 2 bases for J; bases not matched to a gene: 3. This clone was counted a few times. Its antigen remains unidentified. The chain joins TRBV28 to TRBJ1-6; 7 nucleotides match TRBD1. The sample consisted of peripheral blood, taken on day 0 of AZD1222 vaccination. The clonotype comes from an adult in good health. CDR3 sequence reads: CASSLNRGTYNSPLHF. Written as DNA, the CDR3 is TGTGCCAGCAGTTTAAACAGGGGAACCTATAATTCACCCCTCCACTTT.